This paragraph covers one T cell receptor (beta chain) sequence. Data came from immunoSEQ multiplex PCR; TCRdb stores just in-frame clones and leaves some out. This sample has under 250,000 clones, with 86% found just once. These data are taken from a study of blood T cell repertoires in COVID-19. V lost 2 bases and J lost 0, with 17 bases in between. There are 19 residues in the CDR3. CDR1 is KGHSH, CDR2 LQKENI, per germline. Patients of the Seattle cohort, enrolled during active infection, were followed longitudinally. V is TRBV18 and J is TRBJ2-6; TRBD1 is a possible D gene (6 bases). The origin of this receptor is a woman aged 80 or over with COVID-19, enrolled during active disease. What was sequenced was peripheral blood. CDR3 protein: CASSPYEGGPSSGANVLTF. CDR3 in DNA: TGTGCCAGCTCACCATACGAAGGGGGTCCGTCCTCTGGGGCCAACGTCCTGACTTTC.